A single sample gave rise to the 17 T cell receptor beta chains below, sequenced in a study of blood T cell repertoires in COVID-19. The table came from immunoSEQ multiplex PCR; TCRdb's copy has only in-frame clones and leaves some out. The table includes 250,000 to 300,000 clones, 90% detected once. Sequencing was carried out using PBMCs or T cells enriched from blood (not recorded which). These receptors originate from a woman aged 30 to 39 who had recovered from COVID-19.

The CDR3: CASSLATDLYNEQFF. The CDR3 nucleotides read TGTGCCAGCAGCCTAGCGACGGACTTATACAATGAGCAGTTCTTC. The chain links TRBV3-1 (or the pseudogene TRBV3-2) to TRBJ2-1; D may be TRBD2 (5 bases). The CDR3 is made up of 15 amino acids. Trimming took 4 bases from V and 4 from J, leaving 14 bases between them. The V gene's germline CDR1 is LGHDT and CDR2 YNNKEL (reference sequence).

The CDR3 sequence: CASSQDRRRSLNTEAFF. In DNA, the CDR3 is TGCGCCAGCAGCCAAGATCGGAGGAGGAGTTTGAACACTGAAGCTTTCTTT. V gene TRBV4-1 combines with J gene TRBJ1-1; no clear D. V lost 0 bases and J lost 0, with 14 bases in between. Germline V gives CDR1 MGHRA, CDR2 YSYEKL. The CDR3 has 17 residues.

V usage is TRBV28 and J usage is TRBJ1-1; possibly TRBD1 for D (6 bases). CDR3 size: 15 residues. Trimming removed 6 bases at V and 1 base at J, with 15 bases between. CDR1 and CDR2 from the germline V gene are MDHEN and SYDVKM. The chain's CDR3 is CASRASDRPNTEAFF. In DNA form, the CDR3 reads TGTGCCAGCAGGGCGTCTGACAGGCCGAACACTGAAGCTTTCTTT. The entire variable domain, with the rest obtained from reference TRBV28 and TRBJ1-1, is as follows: DVKVTQSSRYLVKRTGEKVFLECVQDMDHENMFWYRQDPGLGLRLIYFSYDVKMKEKGDIPEGYSVSREKKERFSLILESASTNQTSMYLCASRASDRPNTEAFFGQGTRLTVV.

CDR3 nucleotides: TGTGCCAGTAGTAAGGGGCTCACAGATACGCAGTATTTT. This gives the protein CASSKGLTDTQYF. The gene calls are TRBV19 and TRBJ2-3; D perhaps matches TRBD1 (5 bases). The germline CDR1 and CDR2 sequences are LNHDA and SQIVND (reference sequence). V gave up 4 bases and J gave up 2 bases, with 7 bases separating them. The CDR3 runs to 13 residues.

This chain's CDR3 is CASSLQQGNQPQHF. In DNA form, the CDR3 reads TGTGCCAGCAGTTTACAACAGGGCAATCAGCCCCAGCATTTT. The chain is built from TRBV28 and TRBJ1-5; tentatively, D is TRBD1 (5 bases). Germline V gene lookup returns CDR1 MDHEN and CDR2 SYDVKM. Trimming took 2 bases from V and 2 from J, leaving 7 bases between them. The CDR3 contains 14 residues. The full variable domain, rest sourced from reference TRBV28 and TRBJ1-5, is DVKVTQSSRYLVKRTGEKVFLECVQDMDHENMFWYRQDPGLGLRLIYFSYDVKMKEKGDIPEGYSVSREKKERFSLILESASTNQTSMYLCASSLQQGNQPQHFGDGTRLSIL.

The chain is built from TRBV27 and TRBJ1-2; 9 bases agree with TRBD1. The CDR3 contains 15 residues. Germline CDR1 reads MNHEY; CDR2 reads SMNVEV (reference sequence). Trimming at V came to 3 bases and at J to 6 bases, leaving 8 bases not matched to a gene. Here the CDR3 DNA reads TGTGCCAGCAGTTTTGGGGGACAGGGAGTTGATGGCTACACCTTC. Its protein is CASSFGGQGVDGYTF.

The V and J genes are TRBV5-1 and TRBJ2-7, with TRBD1 matching over 7 bases. With V trimmed by 5 bases and J by 3 bases, 11 bases remained unmatched. The CDR3 spans 15 residues. In germline, CDR1 is SGHRS, CDR2 YFSETQ. The CDR3 spells CASSFAPGQNYEQYF. In nucleotides, the CDR3 is TGCGCCAGCAGTTTCGCACCGGGACAGAACTACGAGCAGTACTTC.

The table lists this clone with a count of one. The chain carries TRBV6-1 and TRBJ2-3; D might be TRBD2 (7 bases). The CDR3 is 17 residues long. Looked up from germline, CDR1 is MNHNS and CDR2 is SASEGT. V was clipped by 4 bases and J by 1 base, with 18 bases between them. DNA of the CDR3: TGTGCCAGCAGTGCGGGCTTTGGGGGGGCCGGCACAGATACGCAGTATTTT. Amino acid sequence: CASSAGFGGAGTDTQYF.

The chain is built from TRBV28 and TRBJ1-1; TRBD1 might be the D (6 bases). In germline, CDR1 is MDHEN, CDR2 SYDVKM. This CDR3 spans 12 amino acids. Trimming left V 7 bases short and J 7 bases short, with 13 bases between. DNA of the CDR3: TGTGCCAGCACCGGACAGACCTTTGAAGCTTTCTTT. Protein product: CASTGQTFEAFF. Full variable domain (remainder filled in from reference TRBV28 and TRBJ1-1): DVKVTQSSRYLVKRTGEKVFLECVQDMDHENMFWYRQDPGLGLRLIYFSYDVKMKEKGDIPEGYSVSREKKERFSLILESASTNQTSMYLCASTGQTFEAFFGQGTRLTVV.

This chain connects TRBV7-9 to TRBJ1-2, with TRBD1 as a possible D gene (5 bases). Trimming stripped 1 base from V and 6 bases from J, with 9 bases between. CDR1 and CDR2 (germline): SEHNR, FQNEAQ (reference sequence). CDR3 length equals 13 residues. The CDR3 region is CASSLDRSHGYTF. In DNA, the CDR3 is TGTGCCAGCAGCTTAGACAGGTCTCATGGCTACACCTTC.

This chain connects TRBV15 to TRBJ2-2, with 7 bases fitting TRBD2. The CDR3 consists of 16 residues. Unmatched junction bases numbered 6, after V lost 3 bases and J lost 2 bases. CDR1 is LNHNV, CDR2 YYDKDF, per germline (reference sequence). CDR3 region: CATSRGEGLNTGELFF. The CDR3 DNA follows: TGTGCCACCAGCAGGGGAGAGGGACTAAACACCGGGGAGCTGTTTTTT. The variable domain in full, with the rest retrieved from reference TRBV15 and TRBJ2-2, is DAMVIQNPRYQVTQFGKPVTLSCSQTLNHNVMYWYQQKSSQAPKLLFHYYDKDFNNEADTPDNFQSRRPNTSFCFLDIRSPGLGDTAMYLCATSRGEGLNTGELFFGEGSRLTVL.

The rearrangement joins TRBV20-1 to TRBJ2-7; TRBD2 is a possible D gene (5 bases). CDR1 DFQATT and CDR2 SNEGSKA come from the germline V gene (reference sequence). Trimming pared 3 bases from V and 0 bases from J, leaving 18 bases between. This CDR3 comprises 16 residues. CDR3 protein: CSASAEASSSSYEQYF. The CDR3 nucleotides are TGCAGTGCTAGTGCGGAGGCTTCCTCTAGCTCCTACGAGCAGTACTTC.

This chain uses TRBV5-4 with TRBJ2-1; tentatively, D is TRBD2 (6 bases). From germline, CDR1 is SGHNT and CDR2 YYREEE (reference sequence). V was clipped by 0 bases and J by 4 bases, with 14 bases between them. CDR3 size: 16 residues. This chain's CDR3 is CASSLAFREPYNEQFF. As DNA, the CDR3 is TGTGCCAGCAGCTTGGCTTTTCGGGAGCCTTACAATGAGCAGTTCTTC.

V usage is TRBV6-2 or TRBV6-3 and J usage is TRBJ2-3; TRBD2 matches 10 bases. The germline V gene encodes CDR1 MNHEY and CDR2 SVGEGT. The CDR3 is made up of 18 amino acids. V lost 4 bases to trimming and J lost 2 bases; unmatched junction nucleotides: 12. CDR3 residues: CASSSIPPLAGDTDTQYF. CDR3 sequence (DNA): TGTGCCAGCAGTTCCATACCCCCTCTAGCGGGGGACACAGATACGCAGTATTTT.

The gene calls are TRBV3-1 (or the pseudogene TRBV3-2) and TRBJ2-7; maybe TRBD2 (7 bases). The CDR3 length is 15 residues. Germline values: CDR1 LGHDT, CDR2 YNNKEL (reference sequence). Trimming stripped 1 base from V and 3 bases from J, with 13 bases between. DNA of the CDR3: TGTGCCAGCAGCCAAGGCGCGGGGGCGGGCTACGAGCAGTACTTC. It encodes CASSQGAGAGYEQYF.

The CDR3 sequence is CASSRRQGSTGELFF. CDR3 coding DNA: TGTGCCAGCAGTCGTCGACAGGGAAGCACCGGGGAGCTGTTTTTT. The rearrangement joins TRBV6-5 to TRBJ2-2, with 7 bases identical to TRBD1. The length of the CDR3 is 15 residues. V was clipped by 5 bases and J by 4 bases; unmatched bases: 7. Per germline, CDR1 MNHEY and CDR2 SVGAGI.

CDR3 DNA sequence: TGTGCCAGCAGATTCAGCGGGAGTGGGACAGATACGCAGTATTTT. Amino acids: CASRFSGSGTDTQYF. The chain joins TRBV27 to TRBJ2-3; 8 nucleotides line up with TRBD2. The V and J ends lost 6 bases and 3 bases, in that order; junction bases with no gene match: 8. The CDR3 totals 15 residues. Germline V lookup: CDR1 MNHEY, CDR2 SMNVEV (reference sequence).